This T cell receptor beta chain is from a study of OX40 agonist ivuxolimab in advanced cancers. V lost 6 bases, J lost 0 bases, and 11 bases lay in between. CDR3 length: 14 amino acids. The germline V gene encodes CDR1 ENHRY and CDR2 SYGVKD. Profiling relied on immunoSEQ multiplex PCR, and the TCRdb table lists in-frame clones only, not all of them. The sample carries approximately 70,000 clones, 87% recorded once. Individuals having autoimmune disease history or systemic immunosuppression were not enrolled. To note about this clone: What it binds is unknown.

Study-wide points: Among T cells, CD8+ cells averaged more expanded clones than CD4+ cells. Some nonresponders additionally presented with little normalized T-cell clonal expansion.

The receptor was derived from an adult with an advanced solid tumor such as melanoma, head and neck, liver or kidney cancer. Source: CD4+ or CD8+ T cells sorted from blood, taken in a trial of the OX40 agonist ivuxolimab. The chain is built from TRBV10-3 and TRBJ1-1; tentative D call: TRBD1 (6 bases). The CDR3 region is CAIRGDTVNTEAFF. CDR3 nucleotide sequence: TGTGCCATCAGGGGGGACACGGTGAACACTGAAGCTTTCTTT.